The 10 T cell receptor beta chains listed next were all sequenced from one sample in a study of blood T cell repertoires in COVID-19. Produced via immunoSEQ multiplex PCR; TCRdb's table is partial and in-frame only. Of tens of thousands of clones listed, 60% to 85% were seen once; the top ten hold roughly 45%. The sequenced sample was peripheral blood. Every receptor here comes from a human donor in a cohort sampled during active COVID-19.

The rearrangement joins TRBV5-3 to TRBJ2-7; perhaps TRBD1 as D (7 bases). TRBV5-3 has ORF status, its function being uncertain. The CDR3 sequence is 14 residues long. V shed 8 bases and J shed 4 bases, with 19 bases lying between them. The CDR3 DNA follows: TGTGCCAGTCTGTCGCAGGGGGGTAGGTACGAGCAGTACTTC. Residues: CASLSQGGRYEQYF.

V gene TRBV6-4 combines with J gene TRBJ2-7; the D is unclear. Trimming pared 0 bases from V and 3 bases from J, leaving 9 bases between. Germline V gene lookup returns CDR1 MRHNA and CDR2 SNTAGT. The CDR3 runs to 14 residues. The CDR3 nucleotides are TGTGCCAGCAGTGACTCGAAGTCAGTCTACGAGCAGTACTTC. It yields the protein CASSDSKSVYEQYF.

The V gene is TRBV7-9, the J gene TRBJ2-5, with a tentative D call TRBD1 (6 bases). The CDR3 has 14 amino acids. Germline-derived CDR1 and CDR2 are SEHNR and FQNEAQ (reference sequence). The V end was cut by 5 bases, the J end by 3 bases, with 13 bases between. CDR3 in amino acids: CASSHGTSKETQYF. In DNA form, the CDR3 reads TGTGCCAGCAGCCACGGGACATCAAAAGAGACCCAGTACTTC. The whole variable domain, remainder taken from reference TRBV7-9 and TRBJ2-5, is DTGVSQNPRHKITKRGQNVTFRCDPISEHNRLYWYRQTLGQGPEFLTYFQNEAQLEKSRLLSDRFSAERPKGSFSTLEIQRTEQGDSAMYLCASSHGTSKETQYFGPGTRLLVL.

V usage is TRBV2 and J usage is TRBJ2-7; 10 bases map to TRBD1. The J segment lost 0 bases and the V segment lost 9 bases, leaving 5 bases of the junction unmatched. The length of the CDR3 is 14 residues. CDR1 SNHLY and CDR2 FYNNEI come from the germline V gene. Written as DNA, the CDR3 is TGTGCCAGGGACCGGGACAGGGGCTCCTACGAGCAGTACTTC. Its protein product is CARDRDRGSYEQYF.

CDR3 loop: CSVLTGGRTSGWETQYF. CDR3 bases: TGCAGCGTCCTAACAGGGGGTAGGACTAGCGGGTGGGAGACCCAGTACTTC. The V and J genes are TRBV29-1 and TRBJ2-5; 11 bases line up with TRBD2. V lost 6 bases, J lost 5 bases, and 17 bases stayed unmatched. The CDR3 runs 17 residues. CDR1 SQVTM and CDR2 ANQGSEA come from the germline V gene.

The chain recombines TRBV28 with TRBJ1-1; the D gene is possibly TRBD1 (5 bases). Trimming shortened V by 5 bases and J by 2 bases, and 15 bases separated the two germline ends. This CDR3 is 15 amino acids long. The germline gives CDR1 MDHEN, CDR2 SYDVKM. This chain's CDR3 is CASSQVGPTNTEAFF. CDR3 sequence (DNA): TGTGCCAGCAGTCAAGTGGGGCCCACCAACACTGAAGCTTTCTTT.

This chain joins TRBV28 and TRBJ2-3; 13 bases fit TRBD2. Germline V gene data show CDR1 as MDHEN and CDR2 as SYDVKM. The CDR3 totals 15 residues. J was trimmed by 6 bases and V by 6 bases; bases with no gene match: 6. The CDR3 spells CASRTSGRARDTQYF. CDR3 bases: TGTGCCAGCAGAACTAGCGGGAGGGCGAGGGATACGCAGTATTTT.

This chain connects TRBV29-1 to TRBJ2-1; 11 bases are shared with TRBD2. Germline lookup yields CDR1 SQVTM and CDR2 ANQGSEA. V lost 4 bases to trimming and J lost 6 bases; unmatched junction nucleotides: 8. The CDR3 contains 15 residues. The CDR3 nucleotides read TGCAGCGTTGCGACTAGCGGGAACCTTCTCAATGAGCAGTTCTTC. Its translation: CSVATSGNLLNEQFF.

This chain uses TRBV11-1 with TRBJ2-3, with D hard to call. From germline, CDR1 is SGHAT and CDR2 FQDESV (reference sequence). The length of the CDR3 is 14 residues. V lost 5 bases and J 2 bases, leaving 11 bases between the germline ends. CDR3 nucleotide sequence: TGTGCCAGCAGCCGTCTGACTGTCACAGATACGCAGTATTTT. It encodes CASSRLTVTDTQYF.

V and J are TRBV18 and TRBJ2-7; tentative D call: TRBD2 (5 bases). V was trimmed by 2 bases and J by 3 bases, leaving 8 bases between them. Germline CDR1 is KGHSH and CDR2 is LQKENI. The CDR3 is 13 residues long. The CDR3 protein is CASSPRELYEQYF. The CDR3 DNA follows: TGTGCCAGCTCACCAAGGGAGCTCTACGAGCAGTACTTC.